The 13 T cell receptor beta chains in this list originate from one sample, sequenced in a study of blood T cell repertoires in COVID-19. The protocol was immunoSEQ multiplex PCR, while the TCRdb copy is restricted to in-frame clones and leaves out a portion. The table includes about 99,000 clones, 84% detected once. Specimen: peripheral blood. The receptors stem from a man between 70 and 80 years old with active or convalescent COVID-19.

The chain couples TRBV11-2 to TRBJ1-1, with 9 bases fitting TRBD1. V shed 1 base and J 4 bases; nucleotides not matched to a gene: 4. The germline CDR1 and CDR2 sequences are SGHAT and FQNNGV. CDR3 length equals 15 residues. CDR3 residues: CASSLAGTGSTEAFF. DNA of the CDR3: TGTGCCAGCAGCTTAGCCGGGACAGGGTCCACTGAAGCTTTCTTT.

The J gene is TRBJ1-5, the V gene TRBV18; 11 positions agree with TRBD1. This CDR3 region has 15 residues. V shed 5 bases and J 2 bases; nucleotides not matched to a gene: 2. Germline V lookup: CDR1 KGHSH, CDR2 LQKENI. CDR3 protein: CASSGDRGGNQPQHF. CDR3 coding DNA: TGTGCCAGCTCAGGGGACAGGGGGGGCAATCAGCCCCAGCATTTT.

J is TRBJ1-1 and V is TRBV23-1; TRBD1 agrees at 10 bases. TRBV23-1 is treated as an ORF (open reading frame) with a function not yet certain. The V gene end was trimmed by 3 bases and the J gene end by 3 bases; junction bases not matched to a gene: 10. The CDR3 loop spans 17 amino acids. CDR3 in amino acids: CASSQGTGEGRDTEAFF. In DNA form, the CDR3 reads TGCGCCAGCAGTCAGGGGACAGGGGAGGGTCGAGACACTGAAGCTTTCTTT.

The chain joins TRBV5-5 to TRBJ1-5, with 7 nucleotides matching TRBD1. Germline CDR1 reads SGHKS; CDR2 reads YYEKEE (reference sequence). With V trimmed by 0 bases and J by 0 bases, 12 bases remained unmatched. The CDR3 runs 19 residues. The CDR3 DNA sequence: TGTGCCAGCAGCTTGGGGGACAGCGGGGGGCTGTATAGCAATCAGCCCCAGCATTTT. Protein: CASSLGDSGGLYSNQPQHF. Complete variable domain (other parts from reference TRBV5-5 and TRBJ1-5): DAGVTQSPTHLIKTRGQQVTLRCSPISGHKSVSWYQQVLGQGPQFIFQYYEKEERGRGNFPDRFSARQFPNYSSELNVNALLLGDSALYLCASSLGDSGGLYSNQPQHFGDGTRLSIL.

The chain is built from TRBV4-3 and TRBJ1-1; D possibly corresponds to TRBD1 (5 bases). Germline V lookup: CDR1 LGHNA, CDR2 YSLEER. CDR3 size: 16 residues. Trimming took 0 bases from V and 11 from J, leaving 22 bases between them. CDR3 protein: CASSQDFAGQVGVAFF. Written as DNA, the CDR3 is TGCGCCAGCAGCCAAGATTTCGCCGGACAAGTCGGAGTGGCTTTCTTT.

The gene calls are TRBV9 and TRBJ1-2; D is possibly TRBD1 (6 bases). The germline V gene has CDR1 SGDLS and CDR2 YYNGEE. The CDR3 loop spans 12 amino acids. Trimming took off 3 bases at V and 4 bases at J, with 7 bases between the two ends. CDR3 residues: CASSEDSYGYTF. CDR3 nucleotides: TGTGCCAGCAGCGAGGACAGCTATGGCTACACCTTC.

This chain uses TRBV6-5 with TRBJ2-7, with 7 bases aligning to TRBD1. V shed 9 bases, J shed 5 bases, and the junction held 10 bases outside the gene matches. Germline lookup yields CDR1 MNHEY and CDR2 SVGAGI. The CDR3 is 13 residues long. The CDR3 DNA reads TGTGCCAGTCGTAAGGGGGCCCGCGACGAGCAGTACTTC. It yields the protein CASRKGARDEQYF.

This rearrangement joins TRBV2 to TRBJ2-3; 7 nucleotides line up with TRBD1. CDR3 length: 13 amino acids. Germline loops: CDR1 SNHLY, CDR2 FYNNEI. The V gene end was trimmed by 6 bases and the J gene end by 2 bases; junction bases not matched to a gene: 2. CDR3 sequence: CASRGTATDTQYF. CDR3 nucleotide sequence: TGTGCCAGCAGAGGGACAGCCACAGATACGCAGTATTTT.

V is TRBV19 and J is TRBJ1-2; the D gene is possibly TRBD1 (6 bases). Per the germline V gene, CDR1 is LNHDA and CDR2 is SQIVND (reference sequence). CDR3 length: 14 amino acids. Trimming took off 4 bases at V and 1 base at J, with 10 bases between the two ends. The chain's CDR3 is CASSTGQFNYGYTF. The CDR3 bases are TGTGCCAGTAGTACTGGACAGTTTAACTATGGCTACACCTTC.

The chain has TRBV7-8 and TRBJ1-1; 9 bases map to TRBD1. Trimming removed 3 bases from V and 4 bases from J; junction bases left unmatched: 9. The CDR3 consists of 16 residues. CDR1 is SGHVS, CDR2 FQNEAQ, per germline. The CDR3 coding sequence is TGTGCCAGCAGCTTTCGAACAGGGGGCGACGGCACTGAAGCTTTCTTT. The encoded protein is CASSFRTGGDGTEAFF.

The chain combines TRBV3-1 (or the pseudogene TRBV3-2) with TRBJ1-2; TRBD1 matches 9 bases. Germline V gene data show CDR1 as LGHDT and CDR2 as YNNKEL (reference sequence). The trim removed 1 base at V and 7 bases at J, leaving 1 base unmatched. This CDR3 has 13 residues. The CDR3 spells CASSQVTGGGYTF. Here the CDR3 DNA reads TGTGCCAGCAGCCAAGTGACAGGGGGTGGCTACACCTTC.

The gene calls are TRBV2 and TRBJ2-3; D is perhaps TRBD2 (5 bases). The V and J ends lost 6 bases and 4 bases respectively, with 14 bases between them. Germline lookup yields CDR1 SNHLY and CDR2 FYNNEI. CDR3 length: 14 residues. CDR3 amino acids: CASSPGNRADTQYF. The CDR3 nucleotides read TGTGCCAGCAGCCCCGGGAATCGCGCAGATACGCAGTATTTT.

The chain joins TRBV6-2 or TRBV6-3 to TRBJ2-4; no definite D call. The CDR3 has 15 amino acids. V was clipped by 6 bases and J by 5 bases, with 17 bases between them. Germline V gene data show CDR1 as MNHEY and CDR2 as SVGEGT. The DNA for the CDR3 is TGTGCCAGCAGCTCGACAAAGCTCGGTGAAAACATTCAGTACTTC. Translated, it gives CASSSTKLGENIQYF.